The entry that follows covers one T cell receptor (beta chain) sequence. Its specificity is unknown. This sample stems from a study of CD8 T cells in ankylosing spondylitis. Findings and caveats of the study: Within ankylosing spondylitis blood, a TCR beta motif made up of roughly eight highly homologous variants appeared to be characteristic.

The germline V gene encodes CDR1 KGHSH and CDR2 LQKENI. The CDR3 has 17 amino acids. The V segment lost 3 bases and the J segment 6 bases; nucleotides outside the gene matches: 15. TCRdb called the 5' RACE reads again in MiXCR, with one record for every CDR3 protein. The sample lists some 840,000 distinct CDR3 sequences, about an eighth occurring once. This receptor was identified in a male donor with ankylosing spondylitis. Sequenced: blood, either unsorted or a sorted T cell fraction (not recorded which). The V gene is TRBV18, the J gene TRBJ1-2, with 8 bases identical to TRBD1. The CDR3 protein is CASSPVSFDRGYHGYTF. CDR3 sequence (DNA): TGTGCCAGCTCACCGGTTAGCTTTGACAGGGGCTATCATGGCTACACCTTC.